What follows describes a single TCR beta chain. The protocol was immunoSEQ multiplex PCR, while the TCRdb copy is restricted to in-frame clones and leaves out a portion. The sample yields approximately 330,000 clones, more than 85% seen once. The data were taken from a study of brain T cells in children with intractable seizures. Time point noted: blood from clinic visit 5 months post-surgery; TSC patient then seizure free. The sample in question was peripheral blood, obtained less than 6 months after surgery. This clonotype originated in a boy in the first two years of life with tuberous sclerosis and intractable seizures.

The CDR3 coding sequence is TGCGCCAGCAGCCAAGGGGAAGGGAACTACGAGCAGTTCTTC. It yields the protein CASSQGEGNYEQFF. J is TRBJ2-1 and V is TRBV4-1; D is unclear. The CDR3 runs to 14 residues. Germline V lookup: CDR1 MGHRA, CDR2 YSYEKL. Trimming pared 1 base from V and 10 bases from J, leaving 14 bases between.